The source of this T cell receptor beta chain is a study of OX40 agonist ivuxolimab in advanced cancers. Sequencing used immunoSEQ multiplex PCR; TCRdb keeps in-frame clones, though not all of them. The data show 70,000 to 95,000 clones, over 70% seen once. Germline V gene sequence: CDR1 SGDLS, CDR2 YYNGEE. The CDR3 covers 14 residues. V was clipped by 1 base and J by 0 bases, with 7 bases between them. The chain carries TRBV9 and TRBJ1-1; no definite D call. The receptor was isolated from an adult with an advanced solid tumor such as melanoma, head and neck, liver or kidney cancer. Here the sequenced sample was CD4+ or CD8+ T cells sorted from blood, taken in a trial of the OX40 agonist ivuxolimab. CDR3 in DNA: TGTGCCAGCAGCGTAAAACCCCTGAACACTGAAGCTTTCTTT. Its translation is CASSVKPLNTEAFF.